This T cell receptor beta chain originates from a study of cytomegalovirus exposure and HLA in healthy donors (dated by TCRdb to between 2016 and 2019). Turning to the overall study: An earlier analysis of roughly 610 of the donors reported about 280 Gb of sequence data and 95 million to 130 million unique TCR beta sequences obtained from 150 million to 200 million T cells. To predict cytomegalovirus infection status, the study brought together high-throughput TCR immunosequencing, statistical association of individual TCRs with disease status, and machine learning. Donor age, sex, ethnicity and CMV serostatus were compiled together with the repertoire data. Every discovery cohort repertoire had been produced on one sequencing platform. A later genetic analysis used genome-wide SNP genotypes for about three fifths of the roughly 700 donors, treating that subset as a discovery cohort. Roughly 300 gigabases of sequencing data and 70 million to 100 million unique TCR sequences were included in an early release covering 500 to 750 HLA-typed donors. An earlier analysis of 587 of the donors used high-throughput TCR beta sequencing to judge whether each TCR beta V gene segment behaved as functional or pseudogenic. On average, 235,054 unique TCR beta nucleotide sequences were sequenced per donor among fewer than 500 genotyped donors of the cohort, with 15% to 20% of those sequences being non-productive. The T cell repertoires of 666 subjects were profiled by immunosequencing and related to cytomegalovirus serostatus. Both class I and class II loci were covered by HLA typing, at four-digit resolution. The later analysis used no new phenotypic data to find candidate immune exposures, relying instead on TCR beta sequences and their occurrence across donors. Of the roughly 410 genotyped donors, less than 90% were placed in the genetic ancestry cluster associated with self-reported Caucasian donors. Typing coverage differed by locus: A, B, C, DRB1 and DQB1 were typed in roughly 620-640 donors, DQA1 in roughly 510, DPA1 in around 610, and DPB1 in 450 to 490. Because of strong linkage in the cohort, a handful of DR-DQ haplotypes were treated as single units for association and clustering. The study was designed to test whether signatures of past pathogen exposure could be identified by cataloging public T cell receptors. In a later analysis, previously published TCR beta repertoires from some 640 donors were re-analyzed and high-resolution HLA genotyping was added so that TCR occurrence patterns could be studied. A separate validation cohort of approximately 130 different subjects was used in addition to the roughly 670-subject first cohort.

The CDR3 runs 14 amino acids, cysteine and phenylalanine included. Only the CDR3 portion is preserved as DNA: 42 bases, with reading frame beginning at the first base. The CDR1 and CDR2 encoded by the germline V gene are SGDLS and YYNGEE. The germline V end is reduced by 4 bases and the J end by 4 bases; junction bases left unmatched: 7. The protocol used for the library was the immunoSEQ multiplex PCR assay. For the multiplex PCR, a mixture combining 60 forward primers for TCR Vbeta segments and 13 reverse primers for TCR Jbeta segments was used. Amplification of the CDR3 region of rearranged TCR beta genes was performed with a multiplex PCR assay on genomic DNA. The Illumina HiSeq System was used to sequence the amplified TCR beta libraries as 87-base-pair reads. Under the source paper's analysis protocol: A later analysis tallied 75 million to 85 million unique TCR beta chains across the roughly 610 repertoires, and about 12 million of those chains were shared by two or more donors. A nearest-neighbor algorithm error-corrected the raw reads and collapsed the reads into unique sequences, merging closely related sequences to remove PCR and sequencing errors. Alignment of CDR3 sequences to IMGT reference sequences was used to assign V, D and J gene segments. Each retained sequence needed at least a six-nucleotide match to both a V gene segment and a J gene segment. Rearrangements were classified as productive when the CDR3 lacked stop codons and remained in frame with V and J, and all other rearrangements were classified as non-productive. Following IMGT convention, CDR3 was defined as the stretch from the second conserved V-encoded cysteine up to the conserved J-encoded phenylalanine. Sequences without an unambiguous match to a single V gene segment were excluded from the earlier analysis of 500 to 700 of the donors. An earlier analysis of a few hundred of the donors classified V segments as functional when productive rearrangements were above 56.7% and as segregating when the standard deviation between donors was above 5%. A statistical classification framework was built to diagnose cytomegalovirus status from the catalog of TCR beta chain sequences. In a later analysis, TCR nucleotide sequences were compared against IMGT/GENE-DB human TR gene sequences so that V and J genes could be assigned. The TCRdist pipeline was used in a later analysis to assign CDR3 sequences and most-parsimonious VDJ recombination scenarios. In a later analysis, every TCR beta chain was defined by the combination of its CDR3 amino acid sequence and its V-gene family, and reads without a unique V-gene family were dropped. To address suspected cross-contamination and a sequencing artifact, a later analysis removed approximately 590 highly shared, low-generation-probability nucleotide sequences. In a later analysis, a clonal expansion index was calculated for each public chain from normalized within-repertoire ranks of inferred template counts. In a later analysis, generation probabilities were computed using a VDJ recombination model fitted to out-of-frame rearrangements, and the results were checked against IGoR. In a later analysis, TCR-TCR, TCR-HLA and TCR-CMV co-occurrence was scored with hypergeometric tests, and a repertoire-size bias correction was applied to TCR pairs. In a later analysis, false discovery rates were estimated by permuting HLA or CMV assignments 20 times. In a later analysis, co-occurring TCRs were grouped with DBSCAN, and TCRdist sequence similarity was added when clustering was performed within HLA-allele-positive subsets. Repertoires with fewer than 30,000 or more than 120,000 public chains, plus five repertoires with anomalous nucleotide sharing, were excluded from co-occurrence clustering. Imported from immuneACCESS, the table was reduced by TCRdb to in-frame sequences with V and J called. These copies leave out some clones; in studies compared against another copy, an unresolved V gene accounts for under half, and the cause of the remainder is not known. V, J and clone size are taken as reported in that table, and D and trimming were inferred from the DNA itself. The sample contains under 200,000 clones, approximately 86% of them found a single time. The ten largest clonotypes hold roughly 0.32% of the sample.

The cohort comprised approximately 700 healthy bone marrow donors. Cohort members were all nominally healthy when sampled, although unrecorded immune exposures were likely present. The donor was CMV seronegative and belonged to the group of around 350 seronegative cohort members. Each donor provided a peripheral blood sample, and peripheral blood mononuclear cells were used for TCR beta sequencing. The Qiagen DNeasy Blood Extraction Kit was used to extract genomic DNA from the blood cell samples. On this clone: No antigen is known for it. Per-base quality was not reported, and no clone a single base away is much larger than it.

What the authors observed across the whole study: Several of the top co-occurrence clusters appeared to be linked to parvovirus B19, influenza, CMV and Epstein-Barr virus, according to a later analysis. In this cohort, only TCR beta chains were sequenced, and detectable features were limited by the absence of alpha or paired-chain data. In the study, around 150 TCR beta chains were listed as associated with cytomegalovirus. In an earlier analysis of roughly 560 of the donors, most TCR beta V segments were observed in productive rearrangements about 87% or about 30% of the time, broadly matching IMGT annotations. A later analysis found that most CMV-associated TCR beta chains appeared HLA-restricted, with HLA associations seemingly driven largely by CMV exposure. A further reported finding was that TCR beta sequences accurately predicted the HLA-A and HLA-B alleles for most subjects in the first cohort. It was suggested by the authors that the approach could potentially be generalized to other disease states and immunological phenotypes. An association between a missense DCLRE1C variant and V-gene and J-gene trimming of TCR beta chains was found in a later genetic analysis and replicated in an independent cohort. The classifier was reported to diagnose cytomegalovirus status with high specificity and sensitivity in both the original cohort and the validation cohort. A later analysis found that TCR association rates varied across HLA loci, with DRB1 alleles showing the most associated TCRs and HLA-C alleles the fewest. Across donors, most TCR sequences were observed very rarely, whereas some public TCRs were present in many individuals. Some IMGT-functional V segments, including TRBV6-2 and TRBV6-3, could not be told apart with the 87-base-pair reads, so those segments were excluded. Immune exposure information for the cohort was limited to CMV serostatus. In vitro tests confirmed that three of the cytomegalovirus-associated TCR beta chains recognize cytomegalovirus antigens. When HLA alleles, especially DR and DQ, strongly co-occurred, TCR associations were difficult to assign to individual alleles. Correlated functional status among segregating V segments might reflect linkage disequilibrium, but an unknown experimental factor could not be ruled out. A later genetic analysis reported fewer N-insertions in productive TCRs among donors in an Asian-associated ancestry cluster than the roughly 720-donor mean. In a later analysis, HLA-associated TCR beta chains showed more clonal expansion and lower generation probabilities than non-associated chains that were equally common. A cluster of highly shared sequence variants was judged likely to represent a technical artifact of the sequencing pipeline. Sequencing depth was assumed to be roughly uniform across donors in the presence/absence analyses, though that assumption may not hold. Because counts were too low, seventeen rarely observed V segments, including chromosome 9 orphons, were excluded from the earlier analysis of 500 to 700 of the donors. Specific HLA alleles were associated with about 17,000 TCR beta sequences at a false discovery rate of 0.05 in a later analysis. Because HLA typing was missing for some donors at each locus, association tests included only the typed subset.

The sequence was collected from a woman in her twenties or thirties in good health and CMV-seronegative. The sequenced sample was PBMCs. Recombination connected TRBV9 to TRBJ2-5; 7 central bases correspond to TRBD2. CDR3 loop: CASSPGRAPETQYF. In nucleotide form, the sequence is TGTGCCAGCAGCCCGGGGAGGGCCCCAGAGACCCAGTACTTC.